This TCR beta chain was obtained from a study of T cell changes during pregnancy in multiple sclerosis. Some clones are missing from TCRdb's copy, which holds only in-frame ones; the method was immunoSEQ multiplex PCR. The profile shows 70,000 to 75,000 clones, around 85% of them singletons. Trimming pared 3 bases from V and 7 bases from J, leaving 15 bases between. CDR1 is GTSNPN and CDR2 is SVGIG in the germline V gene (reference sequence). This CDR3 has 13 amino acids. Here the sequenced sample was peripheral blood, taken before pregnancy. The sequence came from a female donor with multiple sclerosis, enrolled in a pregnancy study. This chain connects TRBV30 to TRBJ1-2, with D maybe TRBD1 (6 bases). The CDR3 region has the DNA TGTGCCTGGAGCGAAACAGGGTCTTCTGGCTACACCTTC. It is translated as CAWSETGSSGYTF.